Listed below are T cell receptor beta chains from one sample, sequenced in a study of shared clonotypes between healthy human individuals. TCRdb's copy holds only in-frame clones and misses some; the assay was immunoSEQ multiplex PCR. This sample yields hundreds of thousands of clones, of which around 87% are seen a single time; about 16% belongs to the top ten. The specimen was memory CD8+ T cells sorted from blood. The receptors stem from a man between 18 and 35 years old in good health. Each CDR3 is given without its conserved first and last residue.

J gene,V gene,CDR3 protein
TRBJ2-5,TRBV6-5,ASSYSEGYGETQY
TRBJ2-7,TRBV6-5,ASSYWDSLSYEQY
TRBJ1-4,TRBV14,ASSQGQVGLSEKLF
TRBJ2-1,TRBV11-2,ASSLRTGTSPLYNEQF
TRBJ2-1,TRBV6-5,ASSLLAGDDYNEQF
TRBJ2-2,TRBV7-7,ASSLEPTTPTGELF
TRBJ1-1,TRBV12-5,ASGVPGGRNTEAF
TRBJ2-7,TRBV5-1,ASSYGQGLYEQY
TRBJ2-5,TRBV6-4,ASSDSVYVGTQY
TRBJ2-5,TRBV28,ASSWAGETQY
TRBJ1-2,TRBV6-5,ASSTPGTGYGYT
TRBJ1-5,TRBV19,ASSGTTGRNQPQH
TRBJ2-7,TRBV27,ASSGTGIPYEQY
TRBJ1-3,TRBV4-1,ASSVRYLISGNTIY
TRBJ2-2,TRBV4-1,ASSQEGPGELF
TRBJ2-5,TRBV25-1,ASSVPGGETQY
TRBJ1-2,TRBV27,ASSLVAGGGYT
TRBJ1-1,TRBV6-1,ASSEWTGVEAF
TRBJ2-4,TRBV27,ASSHIAGRGNIQY
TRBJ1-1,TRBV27,ASSLGRGTGMNTEAF
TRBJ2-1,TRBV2,ASRTSGGAYNEQF
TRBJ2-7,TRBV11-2,ASSSTSGAYEQY
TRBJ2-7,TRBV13,ASSLHSPYEQY
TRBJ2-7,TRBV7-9,ASSLVGYGTPSENEQY
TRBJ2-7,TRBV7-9,ATKPPITYEQY
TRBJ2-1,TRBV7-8,ASSFSSGSSNEQF
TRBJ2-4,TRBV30,AWGEENWAKNIQY
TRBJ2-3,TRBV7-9,ASIGGTVPDTQY
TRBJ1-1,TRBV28,ASSLIENTEAF
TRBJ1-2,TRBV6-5,ASRPIRGYGYT
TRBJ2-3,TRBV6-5,ASSYLAGGRDMQY
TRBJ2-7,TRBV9,ASSVAGGHYEQY
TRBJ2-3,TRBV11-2,ASSPSGETWDTQY
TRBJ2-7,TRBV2,ASWREASEQY
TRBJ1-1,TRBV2,ASSVTPEAF
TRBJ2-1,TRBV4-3,ASSQDWGDSSYNEQF
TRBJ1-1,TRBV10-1,ASSSGWGTEAF
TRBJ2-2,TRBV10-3,AIPGTGNTGELF
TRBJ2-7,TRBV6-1,ASSEPGNEQY